Below are 23 T cell receptor beta chains sequenced from a single sample in a study of T cells in Graves' hyperthyroidism and ophthalmopathy. Amplification targeted TCR beta CDR3 regions from RNA transcripts. The HTBI set primed first-round TCR CDR3 RT-PCR. MiXCR was run by TCRdb on the multiplex PCR reads, yielding one entry per CDR3 protein. Here the sample spans about 540,000 distinct CDR3 sequences, around 46% being singletons. The specimen sequenced was peripheral blood or thyroid tissue (not recorded which). These receptors originate from a woman aged 18 to 35 with Graves' hyperthyroidism.

The rearrangement links TRBV7-9 to TRBJ1-3, with 9 bases matching TRBD1. The CDR3 runs to 16 residues. CDR1 is SEHNR, CDR2 FQNEAQ, per germline (reference sequence). V trimming: 5 bases; J trimming: 6 bases; junction bases outside the gene matches: 11. The CDR3 loop reads CASSPSGTGWENTIYF. The CDR3 DNA sequence: TGTGCCAGCAGCCCGTCCGGGACAGGGTGGGAAAACACCATATATTTT. Together with reference TRBV7-9 and TRBJ1-3, the CDR3 gives the full variable domain: DTGVSQNPRHKITKRGQNVTFRCDPISEHNRLYWYRQTLGQGPEFLTYFQNEAQLEKSRLLSDRFSAERPKGSFSTLEIQRTEQGDSAMYLCASSPSGTGWENTIYFGEGSWLTVV.

This clonotype occurred a few times. This may stem from a read error, because a much larger clone lies one nucleotide away. This chain links TRBV20-1 with TRBJ2-7; a possible D gene is TRBD2 (5 bases). V was shortened by 4 bases and J by 0 bases, with 10 bases between the two germline ends. The V gene's germline CDR1 is DFQATT and CDR2 SNEGSKA (reference sequence). CDR3 size: 13 residues. This CDR3 is CSATRGSSYEQYF. CDR3 DNA sequence: TGCAGTGCTACTCGAGGGAGCTCCTACGAGCAGTACTTC.

This clonotype was recorded many times. The chain is built from TRBV6-2 or TRBV6-3 and TRBJ2-7; D is unclear. CDR1 and CDR2 (germline): MNHEY, SVGEGT. The CDR3 covers 12 residues. The V gene lost 5 bases and the J gene lost 6 bases, with 11 bases spanning the gap. CDR3 region: CASSRTSREQYF. The CDR3, as DNA: TGTGCCAGCAGTCGGACCTCTCGCGAGCAGTACTTC.

Points on this clonotype: This could be a read error, since a much larger clone is one nucleotide away. The chain recombines TRBV6-5 with TRBJ2-7, with no clear D. The germline gives CDR1 MNHEY, CDR2 SVGAGI. The CDR3 has 14 amino acids. The V gene lost 0 bases and the J gene lost 4 bases, with 10 bases spanning the gap. The CDR3 sequence is CASSYSKTNYEQYF. DNA for the CDR3: TGTGCCAGCAGTTACTCAAAGACGAATTACGAGCAGTACTTC.

The gene calls are TRBV12-3 or TRBV12-4 and TRBJ1-1; 8 bases agree with TRBD1. Germline trimming cut 6 bases from V and 1 base from J; bases unmatched to any gene: 10. There are 16 residues in the CDR3. The chain's CDR3 is CASSPPGTGTNTEAFF. The CDR3 DNA reads as TGTGCCAGCAGCCCCCCCGGGACAGGTACGAACACTGAAGCTTTCTTT.

Ten or more counts support this clonotype. The chain carries TRBV7-3 and TRBJ1-3; D perhaps matches TRBD1 (6 bases). CDR1 is SGHTA and CDR2 is FQGTGA in the germline V gene. V was clipped by 5 bases and J by 0 bases, with 17 bases between them. The CDR3 loop spans 17 amino acids. The CDR3 DNA sequence: TGTGCCAGCAGCCGGCAAACCACAGGGCTCTCTGGAAACACCATATATTTT. This encodes CASSRQTTGLSGNTIYF.

The chain recombines TRBV18 with TRBJ1-2; 7 nucleotides agree with TRBD1. V was clipped by 1 base and J by 8 bases; unmatched bases: 13. The CDR3 has 16 residues. Germline V gives CDR1 KGHSH, CDR2 LQKENI. Here the CDR3 reads CASSPLTGVSSHGYTF. CDR3 in DNA: TGTGCCAGCTCACCACTAACAGGGGTCTCCTCTCACGGCTACACCTTC.

Concerning this clonotype itself: This clone may be a read error of a much larger clone one base away. The genes are TRBV14 and TRBJ1-5, with D possibly matching TRBD1 (5 bases). The CDR3 length is 12 residues. CDR1 SGHDN and CDR2 FVKESK come from the germline V gene. V shed 8 bases and J shed 15 bases, with 20 bases lying between them. For the CDR3, the DNA is TGTGCCAGCTCACCCGACCGAGGGGCCCGGCATTTT. It translates to CASSPDRGARHF. The whole variable domain, remainder taken from reference TRBV14 and TRBJ1-5, is EAGVTQFPSHSVIEKGQTVTLRCDPISGHDNLYWYRRVMGKEIKFLLHFVKESKQDESGMPNNRFLAERTGGTYSTLKVQPAELEDSGVYFCASSPDRGARHFGDGTRLSIL.

This clonotype has just a few counts. Just one base apart from a much larger clone, this may be a read error. The chain joins TRBV5-1 to TRBJ1-4, with 12 nucleotides matching TRBD1. CDR3 size: 15 residues. The germline V gene has CDR1 SGHRS and CDR2 YFSETQ. Germline trimming cut 7 bases from V and 5 bases from J; bases unmatched to any gene: 6. This CDR3 is CASGTGQGANEKLFF. As DNA, the CDR3 is TGCGCCAGCGGCACGGGACAGGGGGCGAATGAAAAACTGTTTTTT.

In its sample, this clonotype was seen once. The chain recombines TRBV6-1 with TRBJ1-5; D is perhaps TRBD1 (6 bases). The germline V and J ends were trimmed by 5 bases and 5 bases, with 13 bases remaining between them. CDR1 is MNHNS, CDR2 SASEGT, per germline. This CDR3 has 14 residues. CDR3 DNA sequence: TGTGCCAGCAGTTACCGGGACACCGATCAGCCCCAGCATTTT. This translates into CASSYRDTDQPQHF.

This clonotype was counted at least ten times. The J gene is TRBJ1-4, the V gene TRBV5-1, with 12 bases fitting TRBD1. The CDR3 consists of 16 residues. The germline V gene has CDR1 SGHRS and CDR2 YFSETQ. V lost 4 bases to trimming and J lost 14 bases; unmatched junction nucleotides: 15. The CDR3 DNA reads TGCGCCAGCAGCCTAGGGACAGGGGGCTTCTGGAATGCGCTGTTTTTT. Its protein product is CASSLGTGGFWNALFF.

The chain carries TRBV24-1 and TRBJ2-7; 7 nucleotides match TRBD2. Germline V lookup: CDR1 KGHDR, CDR2 SFDVKD. V trimming: 2 bases; J trimming: 9 bases; junction bases outside the gene matches: 9. This CDR3 has 14 amino acids. The CDR3 sequence is CATSDSGPGEGQYF. The CDR3 DNA reads as TGTGCCACCAGTGATTCGGGCCCGGGGGAGGGGCAGTACTTC.

This clonotype was seen ten or more times. CDR3 residues: CASSPGRRNTEAFF. The CDR3, as DNA: TGTGCCAGCAGCCCAGGGAGGAGAAACACTGAAGCTTTCTTT. V gene TRBV2 combines with J gene TRBJ1-1, with D perhaps TRBD1 (5 bases). This CDR3 has 14 amino acids. Trimming took 6 bases from V and 2 from J, leaving 13 bases between them. The germline CDR1 and CDR2 sequences are SNHLY and FYNNEI.

Comments on this clonotype: It may be a read error: a sequence one base away is much more abundant. The chain employs TRBV5-1 and TRBJ1-4; the match to TRBD1 covers 7 bases. This CDR3 region has 15 residues. CDR1 and CDR2 (germline): SGHRS, YFSETQ. The DNA of the CDR3 is TGCGCCAGCAGCTATAGGGGGCTGCCTAATGAAAAACTGTCTTTT. Translation: CASSYRGLPNEKLSF.

This clonotype occurred many times. V usage is TRBV29-1 and J usage is TRBJ2-5, with D tentatively TRBD1 (6 bases). The V gene's germline CDR1 is SQVTM and CDR2 ANQGSEA. The CDR3 is 13 residues long. V lost 4 bases and J lost 3, with 12 bases in between. The CDR3 spells CSVGTDGKETQYF. In nucleotides, the CDR3 is TGCAGCGTTGGGACAGATGGAAAAGAGACCCAGTACTTC.

This clonotype was found many times. The chain carries TRBV19 and TRBJ1-6; 8 bases are shared with TRBD1. The CDR3 runs 14 residues. With V trimmed by 8 bases and J by 7 bases, 7 bases remained unmatched. Germline CDR1 reads LNHDA; CDR2 reads SQIVND (reference sequence). As DNA, the CDR3 is TGTGCCAGTGGCGACAGGGGCGAAAATTCACCCCTCCACTTT. Translated, it gives CASGDRGENSPLHF.

The CDR3 region has the DNA TGTGCCAGCTCCGACAGGGCCAACGTCCTGACTTTC. Protein: CASSDRANVLTF. The chain carries TRBV6-1 and TRBJ2-6; the D is unclear. This CDR3 region has 12 residues. Germline CDR1 MNHNS, CDR2 SASEGT. V was cut by 8 bases and J by 5 bases, with 7 bases left in between.

This clonotype was seen repeatedly, ten times or more. The chain is built from TRBV19 and TRBJ1-2; D is perhaps TRBD1 (5 bases). The V and J ends lost 7 bases and 4 bases respectively, with 7 bases between them. The CDR3 extends over 11 amino acids. Germline V lookup: CDR1 LNHDA, CDR2 SQIVND (reference sequence). Here the CDR3 DNA reads TGTGCCAGTAAAACAGGCTATGGCTACACCTTC. Amino acid sequence: CASKTGYGYTF.

Many counts were recorded for this clonotype. V is TRBV20-1 and J is TRBJ2-5; 14 positions agree with TRBD2. Germline V gene lookup returns CDR1 DFQATT and CDR2 SNEGSKA (reference sequence). V lost 2 bases, J lost 4 bases, and 6 bases stayed unmatched. The CDR3 is 16 residues long. The CDR3: CSARRGLAGVGETQYF. The CDR3 nucleotides are TGCAGTGCTAGAAGGGGACTAGCGGGAGTAGGAGAGACCCAGTACTTC.

CDR3 sequence reads: CASSVRGGWRSSYNEQFF. In DNA, the CDR3 is TGTGCCAGCAGCGTAAGGGGCGGTTGGAGAAGCTCCTACAATGAGCAGTTCTTC. The gene calls are TRBV9 and TRBJ2-5; maybe TRBD1 (5 bases). The J call may be wrong; the DNA end is better matched by TRBJ2-1. CDR1 is SGDLS, CDR2 YYNGEE, per germline. The CDR3 extends over 18 amino acids.

The chain uses TRBV19 and TRBJ1-2, with D perhaps matching TRBD1 (6 bases). Deletions cut 6 bases from V and 4 bases from J, with 9 bases between. This CDR3 has 12 amino acids. Germline V gene data show CDR1 as LNHDA and CDR2 as SQIVND (reference sequence). CDR3 loop: CASRDSSYGYTF. As DNA, the CDR3 is TGTGCCAGTAGGGACAGCTCCTATGGCTACACCTTC.

This clonotype was seen ten or more times. The CDR3 DNA sequence: TGTGCCAGCAGCTTAGACAGGGGGGACCATGGCTACACCTTC. Its translation: CASSLDRGDHGYTF. The chain employs TRBV13 and TRBJ1-2; TRBD1 matches at 8 bases. The germline V gene has CDR1 PRHDT and CDR2 FYEKMQ (reference sequence). The CDR3 has 14 amino acids. Unmatched junction bases numbered 4, after V lost 1 base and J lost 6 bases.

This rearrangement joins TRBV25-1 to TRBJ1-2, with D perhaps TRBD1 (5 bases). The germline V and J ends were trimmed by 6 bases and 8 bases, with 19 bases remaining between them. CDR3 length: 14 residues. The germline gives CDR1 MGHDK, CDR2 SYGVNS. The CDR3 DNA sequence: TGTGCCAGCAGAGATAGGGACCTTCTGAGGGGCTACACCTTC. This codes for CASRDRDLLRGYTF.